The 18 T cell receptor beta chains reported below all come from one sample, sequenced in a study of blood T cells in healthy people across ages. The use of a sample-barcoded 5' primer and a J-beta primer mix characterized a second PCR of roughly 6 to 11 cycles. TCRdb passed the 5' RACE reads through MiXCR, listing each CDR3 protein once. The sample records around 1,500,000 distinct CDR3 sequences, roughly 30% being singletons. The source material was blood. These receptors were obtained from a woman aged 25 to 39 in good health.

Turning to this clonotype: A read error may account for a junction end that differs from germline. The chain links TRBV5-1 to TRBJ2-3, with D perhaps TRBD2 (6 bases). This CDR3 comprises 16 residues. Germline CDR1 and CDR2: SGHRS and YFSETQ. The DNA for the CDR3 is TGCGCCAGCAGCTTGGGTGCGACTAGTATCACAGATACGCGGTATTTT. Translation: CASSLGATSITDTRYF.

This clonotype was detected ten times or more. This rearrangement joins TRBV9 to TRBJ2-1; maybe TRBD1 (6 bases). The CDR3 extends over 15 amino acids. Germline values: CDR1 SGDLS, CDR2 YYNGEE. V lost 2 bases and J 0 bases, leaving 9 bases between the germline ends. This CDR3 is CASSVGRGSYNEQFF. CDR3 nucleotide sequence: TGTGCCAGCAGCGTTGGCAGGGGCTCCTACAATGAGCAGTTCTTC.

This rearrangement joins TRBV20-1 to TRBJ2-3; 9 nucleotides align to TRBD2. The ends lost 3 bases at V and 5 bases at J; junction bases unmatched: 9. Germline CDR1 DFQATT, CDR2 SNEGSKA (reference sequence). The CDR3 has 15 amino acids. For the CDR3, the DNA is TGCAGTGCTAGTGGTCTAGCGGGGTCTGAAGATACGCAGTATTTT. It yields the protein CSASGLAGSEDTQYF.

The CDR3, as DNA: TGTGCCAGCAGCTTAGACTACGGGGGCCGTGGCTACACCTTC. It specifies CASSLDYGGRGYTF. V is TRBV7-9 and J is TRBJ1-2; D is possibly TRBD1 (6 bases). This CDR3 is 14 amino acids long. Germline CDR1 and CDR2: SEHNR and FQNEAQ (reference sequence). V was clipped by 1 base and J by 7 bases, with 13 bases between them.

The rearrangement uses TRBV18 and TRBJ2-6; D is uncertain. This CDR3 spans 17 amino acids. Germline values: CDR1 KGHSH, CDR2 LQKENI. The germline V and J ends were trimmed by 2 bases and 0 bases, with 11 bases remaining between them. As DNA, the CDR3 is TGTGCCAGCTCACCATATGACACCAACTCTGGGGCCAACGTCCTGACTTTC. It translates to CASSPYDTNSGANVLTF.

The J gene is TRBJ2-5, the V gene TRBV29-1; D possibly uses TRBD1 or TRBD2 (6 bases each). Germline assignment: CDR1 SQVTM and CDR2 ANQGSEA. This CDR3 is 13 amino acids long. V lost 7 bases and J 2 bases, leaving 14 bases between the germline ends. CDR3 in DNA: TGCAGCGCCTGGGGGGCAGGTCAAGAGACCCAGTACTTC. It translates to CSAWGAGQETQYF.

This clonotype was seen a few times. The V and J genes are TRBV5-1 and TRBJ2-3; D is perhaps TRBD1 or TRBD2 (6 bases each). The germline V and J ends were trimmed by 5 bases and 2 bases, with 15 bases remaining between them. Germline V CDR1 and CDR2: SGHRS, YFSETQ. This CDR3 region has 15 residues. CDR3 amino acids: CASRERRGHTDTQYF. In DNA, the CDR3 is TGCGCCAGCAGGGAGAGGCGGGGACACACAGATACGCAGTATTTT.

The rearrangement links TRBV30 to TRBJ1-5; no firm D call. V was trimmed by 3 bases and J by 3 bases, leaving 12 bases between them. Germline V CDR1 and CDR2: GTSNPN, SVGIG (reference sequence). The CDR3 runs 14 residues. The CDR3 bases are TGTGCCTGGAGCGCACTTCGTATCAATCAGCCCCAGCATTTT. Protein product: CAWSALRINQPQHF.

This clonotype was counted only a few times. CDR3 in amino acids: CASSPVRGIDSGANVLTF. CDR3 in DNA: TGTGCCAGCTCACCTGTAAGGGGGATCGACTCTGGGGCCAACGTCCTGACTTTC. The V gene is TRBV18, the J gene TRBJ2-6, with D possibly matching TRBD1 (6 bases). Germline assignment: CDR1 KGHSH and CDR2 LQKENI. The length of the CDR3 is 18 residues. Trimming shortened V by 3 bases and J by 0 bases, and 15 bases separated the two germline ends. The complete variable domain, with remaining parts taken from reference TRBV18 and TRBJ2-6, reads NAGVMQNPRHLVRRRGQEARLRCSPMKGHSHVYWYRQLPEEGLKFMVYLQKENIIDESGMPKERFSAEFPKEGPSILRIQQVVRGDSAAYFCASSPVRGIDSGANVLTFGAGSRLTVL.

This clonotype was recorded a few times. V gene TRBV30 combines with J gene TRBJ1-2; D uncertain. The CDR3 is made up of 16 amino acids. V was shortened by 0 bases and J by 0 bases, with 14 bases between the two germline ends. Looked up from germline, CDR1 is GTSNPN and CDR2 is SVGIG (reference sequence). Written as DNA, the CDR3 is TGTGCCTGGAGTGTATTCCCGGGGTGGGCTAACTATGGCTACACCTTC. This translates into CAWSVFPGWANYGYTF.

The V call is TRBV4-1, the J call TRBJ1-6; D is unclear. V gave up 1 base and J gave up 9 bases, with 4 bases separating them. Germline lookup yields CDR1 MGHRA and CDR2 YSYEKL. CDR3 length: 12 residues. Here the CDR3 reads CASSQVFSPLHF. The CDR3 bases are TGCGCCAGCAGCCAAGTATTTTCACCCCTCCACTTT.

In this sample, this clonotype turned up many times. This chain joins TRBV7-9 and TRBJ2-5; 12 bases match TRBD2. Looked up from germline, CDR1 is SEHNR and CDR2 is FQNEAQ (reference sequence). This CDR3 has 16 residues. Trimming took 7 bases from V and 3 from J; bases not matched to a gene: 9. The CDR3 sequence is CASTPTSGGSEETQYF. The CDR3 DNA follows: TGTGCCAGCACCCCGACTAGCGGGGGTTCCGAAGAGACCCAGTACTTC.

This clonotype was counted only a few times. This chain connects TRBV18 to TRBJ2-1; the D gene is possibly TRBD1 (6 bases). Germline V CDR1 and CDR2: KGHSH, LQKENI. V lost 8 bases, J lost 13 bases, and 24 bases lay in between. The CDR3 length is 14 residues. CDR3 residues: CASRAGVREETQFF. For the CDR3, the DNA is TGTGCCAGCCGAGCAGGGGTAAGAGAGGAGACCCAGTTCTTC. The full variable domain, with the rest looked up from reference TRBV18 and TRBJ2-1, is NAGVMQNPRHLVRRRGQEARLRCSPMKGHSHVYWYRQLPEEGLKFMVYLQKENIIDESGMPKERFSAEFPKEGPSILRIQQVVRGDSAAYFCASRAGVREETQFFGPGTRLTVL.

The CDR3 loop is CASSATGVGDEQFF. In DNA form, the CDR3 reads TGCGCCAGCAGCGCGACGGGGGTAGGGGATGAGCAGTTCTTC. The chain links TRBV4-1 to TRBJ2-1; tentative D call: TRBD2 (6 bases). Germline CDR1 reads MGHRA; CDR2 reads YSYEKL. Trimming removed 5 bases from V and 8 bases from J, with 16 bases in between. The CDR3 covers 14 residues.

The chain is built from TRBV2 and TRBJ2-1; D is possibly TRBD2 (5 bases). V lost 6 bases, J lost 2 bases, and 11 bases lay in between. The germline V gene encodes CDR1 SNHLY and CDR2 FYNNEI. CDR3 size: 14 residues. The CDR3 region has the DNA TGTGCCAGCAGGGGAGCGGAGACCTACAATGAGCAGTTCTTC. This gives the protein CASRGAETYNEQFF.

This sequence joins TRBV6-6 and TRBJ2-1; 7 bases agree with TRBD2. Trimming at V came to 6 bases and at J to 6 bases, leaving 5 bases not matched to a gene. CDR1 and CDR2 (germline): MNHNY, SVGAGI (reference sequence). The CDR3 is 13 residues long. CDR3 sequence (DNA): TGTGCCAGCAGGTACGCTAGCGGCAATGAGCAGTTCTTC. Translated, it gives CASRYASGNEQFF.

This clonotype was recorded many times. CDR3 in amino acids: CATSRAAGQSYEQYF. DNA of the CDR3: TGTGCCACCAGCAGGGCAGCGGGTCAGTCCTACGAGCAGTACTTC. The V and J genes are TRBV15 and TRBJ2-7; a possible D gene is TRBD2 (6 bases). From germline, CDR1 is LNHNV and CDR2 YYDKDF (reference sequence). Deletions cut 3 bases from V and 1 base from J, with 13 bases between. The CDR3 contains 15 residues.

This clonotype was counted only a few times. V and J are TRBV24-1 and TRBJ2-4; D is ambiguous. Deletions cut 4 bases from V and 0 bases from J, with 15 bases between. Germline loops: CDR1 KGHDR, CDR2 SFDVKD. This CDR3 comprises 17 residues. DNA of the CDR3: TGTGCCACCAGTGAGTTGCCCGAAAGGCTAGCCAAAAACATTCAGTACTTC. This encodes CATSELPERLAKNIQYF.